Presented here are 15 T cell receptor beta chains from one specimen sequenced in a study of T cell clonotyping in hematopoietic cell transplantation. Clones were read by immunoSEQ multiplex PCR, and TCRdb kept only the in-frame ones, dropping some. The sample has about 8,400 clones; 70% to 90% are singletons. Sequenced here: peripheral blood mononuclear cells, sampled at the time of graft-versus-host disease after allogeneic stem cell transplant. The receptors come from a male patient aged 55 to 69 who had an allogeneic stem cell transplant from a related donor, so the T cells may come from the graft donor. Some clones in this sample may be carry-over from other donors' samples.

The rearrangement uses TRBV18 and TRBJ2-7, with D hard to call. The CDR3 sequence is 14 residues long. V lost 4 bases and J lost 0, with 10 bases in between. Germline assignment: CDR1 KGHSH and CDR2 LQKENI. CDR3 sequence: CASSLGRSSYEQYF. CDR3 sequence (DNA): TGTGCCAGCTCACTTGGACGAAGCTCCTACGAGCAGTACTTC.

The V call is TRBV29-1, the J call TRBJ1-1, with D tentatively TRBD1 (5 bases). Germline V gene data show CDR1 as SQVTM and CDR2 as ANQGSEA. V was clipped by 4 bases and J by 5 bases, with 14 bases between them. The CDR3 is made up of 13 amino acids. The CDR3 DNA reads TGCAGCGTTGGCGGGGGGTCCGGTACTGAAGCTTTCTTT. Protein sequence: CSVGGGSGTEAFF. The complete variable domain, with remaining parts taken from reference TRBV29-1 and TRBJ1-1, reads SAVISQKPSRDICQRGTSLTIQCQVDSQVTMMFWYRQQPGQSLTLIATANQGSEATYESGFVIDKFPISRPNLTFSTLTVSNMSPEDSSIYLCSVGGGSGTEAFFGQGTRLTVV.

This chain uses TRBV11-3 with TRBJ1-1, with D uncertain. The germline gives CDR1 SGHNT, CDR2 YENEEA. The CDR3 consists of 19 residues. V was pared by 0 bases and J by 0 bases, with 20 bases between. The CDR3: CASSLDRWLTAHLNTEAFF. CDR3 nucleotide sequence: TGTGCCAGCAGCTTAGATCGCTGGTTAACAGCCCACTTGAACACTGAAGCTTTCTTT.

The chain combines TRBV4-1 with TRBJ1-6; the D gene is possibly TRBD1 (6 bases). This CDR3 region has 18 residues. Germline assignment: CDR1 MGHRA and CDR2 YSYEKL. V shed 0 bases and J shed 8 bases, with 20 bases lying between them. CDR3 DNA: TGCGCCAGCAGCCAAGACGGGAGGGGGGTGACGGGGGATTCACCCCTCCACTTT. Translating gives CASSQDGRGVTGDSPLHF.

The chain has TRBV14 and TRBJ2-1, with TRBD2 identical over 7 bases. The V gene end was trimmed by 1 base and the J gene end by 0 bases; junction bases not matched to a gene: 3. The CDR3 contains 16 residues. Per the germline V gene, CDR1 is SGHDN and CDR2 is FVKESK. The CDR3 protein is CASSQGWGGSYNEQFF. CDR3 in DNA: TGTGCCAGCAGCCAAGGTTGGGGGGGCTCCTACAATGAGCAGTTCTTC.

This clone turned up a few times. The J gene is TRBJ2-3, the V gene TRBV4-3; D is unclear. This CDR3 is 17 amino acids long. Germline V gene data show CDR1 as LGHNA and CDR2 as YSLEER. V gave up 1 base and J gave up 2 bases, with 16 bases separating them. The CDR3 DNA sequence: TGCGCCAGCAGCCAAGGATGGACCGCACAATACACAGATACGCAGTATTTT. Protein product: CASSQGWTAQYTDTQYF.

V is TRBV7-2 and J is TRBJ2-1, with 12 bases that match TRBD2. The CDR3 is 19 residues long. CDR1 and CDR2 (germline): SGHTA, FQGNSA. J lost 10 bases, V lost 1 base, and 17 bases had no gene match. This CDR3 is CASSLVTASGGASGKEQFF. In nucleotides, the CDR3 is TGTGCCAGCAGCTTAGTGACGGCTAGCGGGGGGGCAAGTGGTAAGGAGCAGTTCTTC.

The chain recombines TRBV15 with TRBJ2-2, with 7 bases matching TRBD1. The CDR3 runs to 16 residues. From germline, CDR1 is LNHNV and CDR2 YYDKDF (reference sequence). The V and J ends lost 0 bases and 4 bases, in that order; junction bases with no gene match: 5. CDR3 in DNA: TGTGCCACCAGCAGAGAGGGGACAGAGGGCACCGGGGAGCTGTTTTTT. It is translated as CATSREGTEGTGELFF.

This chain connects TRBV2 to TRBJ2-1; 10 positions agree with TRBD1. This CDR3 comprises 15 residues. Germline V CDR1 and CDR2: SNHLY, FYNNEI. V shed 6 bases, J shed 7 bases, and the junction held 9 bases outside the gene matches. The CDR3 DNA follows: TGTGCCAGCAGCGAGCAACCGGGACAGGGGAATGAGCAGTTCTTC. This encodes CASSEQPGQGNEQFF.

The chain uses TRBV4-3 and TRBJ2-1; D gene uncertain. There are 16 residues in the CDR3. Trimming took 6 bases from V and 6 from J, leaving 21 bases between them. Germline loops: CDR1 LGHNA, CDR2 YSLEER. For the CDR3, the DNA is TGCGCCAGCAGTCCCGCCTGGCGACCCACCCGCAATGAGCAGTTCTTC. Translating it yields CASSPAWRPTRNEQFF.

CDR3 residues: CASSFGRGNGYTF. The CDR3 DNA is TGCGCCAGCAGCTTTGGCAGGGGGAATGGCTACACCTTC. The rearrangement joins TRBV5-1 to TRBJ1-2, with TRBD1 identical over 7 bases. Germline assignment: CDR1 SGHRS and CDR2 YFSETQ. V shed 2 bases, J shed 6 bases, and the junction held 4 bases outside the gene matches. The length of the CDR3 is 13 residues.

This chain connects TRBV29-1 to TRBJ2-3; D is possibly TRBD2 (6 bases). The CDR3 has 12 residues. Germline assignment: CDR1 SQVTM and CDR2 ANQGSEA. V lost 7 bases to trimming and J lost 4 bases, with 12 bases between them. CDR3 bases: TGCAGCGCAGGGACTTCAGCAGATACGCAGTATTTT. It encodes CSAGTSADTQYF.

The chain links TRBV11-2 to TRBJ2-6; D is ambiguous. The length of the CDR3 is 15 residues. V gave up 1 base and J gave up 0 bases, with 4 bases separating them. CDR1 is SGHAT and CDR2 is FQNNGV in the germline V gene. CDR3 residues: CASSLVVSGANVLTF. The CDR3, as DNA: TGTGCCAGCAGCTTAGTGGTCTCTGGGGCCAACGTCCTGACTTTC. The full variable domain, with the rest looked up from reference TRBV11-2 and TRBJ2-6, is EAGVAQSPRYKIIEKRQSVAFWCNPISGHATLYWYQQILGQGPKLLIQFQNNGVVDDSQLPKDRFSAERLKGVDSTLKIQPAKLEDSAVYLCASSLVVSGANVLTFGAGSRLTVL.

The chain employs TRBV29-1 and TRBJ2-1; 8 nucleotides agree with TRBD1. The CDR3 length is 16 residues. Trimming cost V 0 bases and J 5 bases; bases outside gene matches: 9. Germline V lookup: CDR1 SQVTM, CDR2 ANQGSEA. CDR3 region: CSVEDRPGTGDNEQFF. As DNA, the CDR3 is TGCAGCGTTGAAGATCGGCCCGGGACAGGAGACAATGAGCAGTTCTTC.

The rearrangement joins TRBV28 to TRBJ2-7, with 10 positions matching TRBD2. The germline gives CDR1 MDHEN, CDR2 SYDVKM. V was pared by 5 bases and J by 0 bases, with 10 bases of the junction left unmatched. The CDR3 has 17 amino acids. The CDR3 bases are TGTGCCAGCAGTGCCTTAGCGGGGGGCCTCGACTCCTACGAGCAGTACTTC. Amino acids: CASSALAGGLDSYEQYF.